The clone carrying this T cell receptor (beta chain) is a singleton in its sample. This sample is drawn from a study of blood T cell repertoires in COVID-19. Study information: Sample material is recorded as cDNA or gDNA derived from T cells, B-cell-depleted T cells, or PBMCs.

Libraries were prepared by immunoSEQ multiplex PCR; TCRdb keeps only in-frame clonotypes and omits some of them. The data show about 67,000 clones, with about nine tenths seen just once and more than 7.5% held by the top ten. The CDR3 has 17 residues. The germline V gene encodes CDR1 LNHDA and CDR2 SQIVND (reference sequence). V was pared by 4 bases and J by 1 base, with 11 bases of the junction left unmatched. Sequenced input: peripheral blood. The chain has TRBV19 and TRBJ1-1; 8 bases align to TRBD1. The receptor was derived from a man between 50 and 59 years old with active COVID-19. The CDR3 sequence is CASSTSPSQGANTEAFF. CDR3 sequence (DNA): TGTGCCAGTAGTACCTCCCCGTCCCAGGGGGCGAACACTGAAGCTTTCTTT.